Listed below are T cell receptor beta chains from one sample, sequenced in a study of monozygotic twins with cystic fibrosis. The repertoire was sequenced with immunoSEQ multiplex PCR; TCRdb's copy has only in-frame clones and lacks some. The sample holds 34,000 or so clones, 75% to 95% seen once. Specimen: blood. These receptors were collected from a boy aged 2 to 10 with cystic fibrosis. The CDR3 runs from the conserved cysteine through the conserved F or W. A D gene is named only where the DNA matches it firmly. A row's size may be missing; if present it is once, few, many or a size class.

NA	NA	TRBV6-6	TRBJ1-5	CASTHTNNQPQHF	TGTGCCAGTACACACACAAACAATCAGCCCCAGCATTTT
NA	NA	TRBV21-1	TRBJ2-7	CASSARDLQSSYEQYF	TGTGCCAGCAGCGCCCGGGATTTACAGAGCTCCTACGAGCAGTACTTC
TRBD1	NA	TRBV23-1	TRBJ2-1	CASSQSRDRALSYNEQFF	TGCGCCAGCAGTCAATCTAGAGACAGGGCCCTCTCCTACAATGAGCAGTTCTTC
NA	NA	TRBV19	TRBJ2-1	CASKSGLAEDYNEQFF	TGTGCCAGTAAGTCTGGCTTGGCCGAGGACTACAATGAGCAGTTCTTC
NA	NA	TRBV21-1	TRBJ2-5	CASSKVGGRPTETQYF	TGTGCCAGCAGCAAAGTAGGAGGCAGACCGACGGAGACCCAGTACTTC
TRBD1	NA	TRBV6-6	TRBJ1-5	CASGTGPQGNQPQHF	TGTGCCAGCGGGACAGGTCCCCAGGGCAATCAGCCCCAGCATTTT
TRBD1	NA	TRBV11-3	TRBJ1-1	CASSFRQGFGTEAFF	TGTGCCAGCAGCTTTCGACAGGGTTTTGGGACTGAAGCTTTCTTT
TRBD1	NA	TRBV2	TRBJ2-7	CASSVSTGADEQYF	TGTGCCAGCAGTGTGTCGACAGGGGCGGACGAGCAGTACTTC
NA	NA	TRBV5-1	TRBJ1-1	CASSLGVRARGMNTEAFF	TGCGCCAGCAGCTTGGGTGTACGGGCGCGGGGAATGAACACTGAAGCTTTCTTT
TRBD1	NA	TRBV12-5	TRBJ1-2	CASGLAGQGDNYGYTF	TGTGCTAGTGGTTTGGCGGGACAGGGCGATAACTATGGCTACACCTTC
NA	NA	TRBV20-1	TRBJ1-1	CSARSTEAFF	TGCAGTGCTAGAAGTACTGAAGCTTTCTTT
TRBD2	NA	TRBV4-3	TRBJ2-1	CASSQEGRGGVDEQFF	TGCGCCAGCAGCCAAGAGGGGCGGGGGGGCGTGGATGAGCAGTTCTTC
NA	NA	TRBV6-5	TRBJ1-1	CASSQPAGNTEAFF	TGTGCCAGCAGTCAACCGGCAGGGAACACTGAAGCTTTCTTT
NA	once	TRBV6-5	TRBJ2-7	CASSPKSGLYEQYF	TGTGCCAGCAGTCCGAAGAGCGGGCTCTACGAGCAGTACTTC
NA	NA	TRBV19	TRBJ2-2	CASSIVGFTGELFF	TGTGCCAGTAGTATTGTGGGTTTCACCGGGGAGCTGTTTTTT
NA	NA	TRBV7-8	TRBJ2-1	CASSSTTGSSYNEQFF	TGTGCCAGCAGCTCAACGACGGGAAGCTCCTACAATGAGCAGTTCTTC
NA	NA	TRBV29-1	TRBJ1-1	CSVEGVSEAFF	TGCAGCGTTGAAGGGGTCAGTGAAGCTTTCTTT
TRBD2	NA	TRBV7-2	TRBJ2-5	CASSGLAGVGETQYF	TGTGCCAGCAGCGGGCTAGCGGGGGTCGGGGAGACCCAGTACTTC
TRBD1	NA	TRBV11-3	TRBJ2-1	CASSSTPDRAGNNEQFF	TGTGCCAGCAGCTCTACTCCGGACAGGGCCGGGAACAATGAGCAGTTCTTC
NA	NA	TRBV4-1	TRBJ2-5	CASSQGQLQETQYF	TGCGCCAGCAGCCAAGGACAGCTACAAGAGACCCAGTACTTC
TRBD1	once	TRBV27	TRBJ1-1	CASSPRTGGLTEAFF	TGTGCCAGCAGTCCCCGGACAGGGGGCCTCACTGAAGCTTTCTTT
TRBD1	NA	TRBV27	TRBJ1-2	CASSLSGTGTNLGYTF	TGTGCCAGCAGTCTCTCCGGGACAGGGACCAATCTTGGCTACACCTTC
TRBD1	NA	TRBV18	TRBJ1-1	CASSPRQGTEAFF	TGTGCCAGCTCACCGAGACAGGGCACTGAAGCTTTCTTT
NA	few	TRBV11-3	TRBJ1-3	CASSLGTSGNTIYF	TGTGCCAGCAGCTTAGGGACCTCTGGAAACACCATATATTTT
NA	NA	TRBV27	TRBJ1-6	CASSQAGGASSYNSPLHF	TGTGCCAGCAGTCAAGCCGGCGGGGCAAGCTCCTATAATTCACCCCTCCACTTT
TRBD1	NA	TRBV29-1	TRBJ1-1	CSAWTGMNTEAFF	TGCAGCGCTTGGACAGGGATGAACACTGAAGCTTTCTTT
NA	NA	TRBV18	TRBJ2-7	CASSPSRNSYEQYF	TGTGCCAGCTCACCAAGTAGAAACTCCTACGAGCAGTACTTC
NA	NA	TRBV6-6	TRBJ2-5	CASSYKKYQETQYF	TGTGCCAGCAGTTACAAAAAGTACCAAGAGACCCAGTACTTC
NA	NA	TRBV4-1	TRBJ2-7	CASSHEDFYEQYF	TGCGCCAGCAGCCATGAGGATTTCTACGAGCAGTACTTC
NA	NA	TRBV7-2	TRBJ2-5	CASSLSRGETQYF	TGTGCCAGCAGCTTAAGTCGGGGTGAGACCCAGTACTTC
NA	NA	TRBV7-2	TRBJ2-5	CASSLSLAQETQYF	TGTGCCAGCAGCTTAAGTCTCGCCCAAGAGACCCAGTACTTC
TRBD1	NA	TRBV11-2	TRBJ2-7	CASSFPGTGIYEQYF	TGTGCCAGCAGCTTTCCAGGGACAGGGATCTACGAGCAGTACTTC
NA	NA	TRBV6-6	TRBJ1-1	CASSYEGGTEAFF	TGTGCCAGCAGTTACGAGGGAGGTACTGAAGCTTTCTTT
NA	NA	TRBV19	TRBJ2-5	CASKLSAGQETQYF	TGTGCCAGTAAACTCAGCGCGGGCCAAGAGACCCAGTACTTC
TRBD1	NA	TRBV7-9	TRBJ2-7	CASSLETGYEQYF	TGTGCCAGCAGCTTAGAGACAGGGTACGAGCAGTACTTC
NA	NA	TRBV27	TRBJ2-1	CASSFLDEQFF	TGTGCCAGCAGTTTCCTGGATGAGCAGTTCTTC
TRBD1	NA	TRBV7-2	TRBJ2-2	CASSRYRDRGLGELFF	TGTGCCAGCAGCAGATACCGGGACAGGGGGCTCGGGGAGCTGTTTTTT
TRBD2	NA	TRBV5-1	TRBJ2-7	CASSLGLAGGQKPYEQYF	TGCGCCAGCAGCTTGGGTCTAGCGGGGGGCCAAAAACCCTACGAGCAGTACTTC
NA	few	TRBV18	TRBJ1-6	CASSPRRGSDSPLHF	TGTGCCAGCTCACCACGCAGGGGCAGCGATTCACCCCTCCACTTT
NA	NA	TRBV12-2	TRBJ1-5	CASRLGGDRGLQPQHF	TGTGCAAGTCGCTTAGGGGGGGACAGGGGGCTCCAGCCCCAGCATTTT
TRBD2	NA	TRBV12-5	TRBJ2-5	CASAPRSGTQETQYF	TGTGCTAGTGCCCCCCGTAGCGGGACCCAAGAGACCCAGTACTTC
NA	NA	TRBV9	TRBJ2-7	CASSVAGVTYEQYF	TGTGCCAGCAGCGTAGCGGGGGTAACCTACGAGCAGTACTTC
NA	NA	TRBV19	TRBJ1-5	CASLGMGLGVQPQHF	TGTGCCAGTCTGGGTATGGGATTGGGCGTTCAGCCCCAGCATTTT
TRBD2	NA	TRBV7-2	TRBJ2-7	CASSLIGGGSYEQYF	TGTGCCAGCAGCTTAATAGGCGGGGGGTCCTACGAGCAGTACTTC
NA	few	TRBV19	TRBJ1-1	CASSVMNTEAFF	TGTGCCAGTAGCGTTATGAACACTGAAGCTTTCTTT
NA	NA	TRBV19	TRBJ1-3	CASRRTAASGNTIYF	TGTGCCAGTAGAAGGACAGCCGCCTCTGGAAACACCATATATTTT
NA	few	TRBV19	TRBJ1-1	CASSITDLNTEAFF	TGTGCCAGTAGTATCACAGATTTGAACACTGAAGCTTTCTTT
TRBD2	NA	TRBV2	TRBJ2-2	CASSEGRGWGSTGELFF	TGTGCCAGCAGTGAGGGGAGGGGCTGGGGATCTACCGGGGAGCTGTTTTTT
NA	NA	TRBV4-3	TRBJ2-7	CASSQARQSYEQYF	TGCGCCAGCAGCCAAGCCCGTCAGTCCTACGAGCAGTACTTC
NA	NA	TRBV7-3	TRBJ2-4	CASSLLPSHQGHIQYF	TGTGCCAGCAGCTTACTGCCTAGCCACCAAGGGCACATTCAGTACTTC
TRBD1	few	TRBV7-6	TRBJ2-7	CASSLGSGGSYEQYF	TGTGCCAGCAGCTTAGGGTCAGGGGGAAGCTACGAGCAGTACTTC
NA	NA	TRBV27	TRBJ2-2	CASRPLIGGAQGTGELFF	TGTGCCAGCAGACCCCTAATTGGTGGAGCCCAGGGGACCGGGGAGCTGTTTTTT
TRBD1	NA	TRBV6-1	TRBJ2-1	CASSDGGDRGGFF	TGTGCCAGCAGCGATGGTGGAGACAGGGGGGGGTTCTTC
NA	NA	TRBV6-5	TRBJ2-4	CASSYGSAKNIQYF	TGTGCCAGCAGTTATGGGTCAGCCAAAAACATTCAGTACTTC
NA	few	TRBV4-1	TRBJ2-2	CASSQDTLNTGELFF	TGCGCCAGCAGCCAAGATACCCTAAACACCGGGGAGCTGTTTTTT
TRBD1	NA	TRBV7-9	TRBJ1-2	CASSLVSFQDRGPKGYTF	TGTGCCAGCAGCTTAGTTTCGTTTCAGGACAGGGGGCCGAAGGGCTACACCTTC
TRBD1	NA	TRBV5-1	TRBJ1-1	CASRQGAGSTEAFF	TGCGCCAGCCGACAGGGGGCTGGGAGCACTGAAGCTTTCTTT
NA	NA	TRBV18	TRBJ2-7	CASSSSSSSYEQYF	TGTGCCAGCTCATCCAGCTCAAGCTCCTACGAGCAGTACTTC
NA	NA	TRBV14	TRBJ1-6	CASSRLFNSPLHF	TGTGCCAGCAGCCGTCTATTTAATTCACCCCTCCACTTT